This T cell receptor (beta chain) comes out of a study of T-cell reconstitution after alpha-beta-depleted transplantation in children. Study-wide results and limits: Reportedly, only several hundred clones from non-depleted graft cells drove alpha-beta T-cell counts at about two months. Surviving recipient T cells and thymic progenitors produced the high day-60 TCRbeta diversity seen in some patients. Most T-cell counts and diversity one year after the transplant came from T cells that were newly produced.

Details on this clonotype: Its antigen is as yet unknown.

Unique molecular identifiers were incorporated during preparation of the TCRbeta library. TCRdb itself ran the PCR reads through MiXCR, one entry per CDR3 protein. Here the sample spans around 420,000 distinct CDR3 sequences, about 17% being singletons. The sequence was obtained from a boy in the first two years of life who had a stem cell transplant for Wiskott-Aldrich syndrome, so the T cells may come from the graft donor. The sample in question was PBMCs, mostly from graft donor cells, obtained 360 days after TCRalphabeta/CD19-depleted stem cell transplant.

CDR3 nucleotides: TGTGCCAGCAGAAACCCGACGGGTGAGGGTTCACCCCTCCACTTT. It is translated as CASRNPTGEGSPLHF. The J gene is TRBJ1-6, the V gene TRBV6-1; no clear D gene. Looked up from germline, CDR1 is MNHNS and CDR2 is SASEGT. This CDR3 is built from 15 residues. V was pared by 6 bases and J by 9 bases, with 18 bases between.